This is a list of T cell receptor beta chains from one sample in a study of blood T cells in healthy people across ages. A single record per CDR3 protein comes from TCRdb applying MiXCR to the 5' RACE reads. The sample records over 600,000 distinct CDR3 sequences, 46% being singletons. Sequencing was done on a sample of blood. The receptors were sampled from an elderly man in good health. Both conserved end residues are part of each CDR3. D genes are given only for firm matches. Clone size is not always given. Where it is, it says once, few, many or a class for expanded clones.

D gene | clone size | CDR3 length | J gene | V gene | CDR3 protein | CDR3 DNA
- | - | 13 | TRBJ1-1 | TRBV7-2 | CASSWTDRTEAFF | TGTGCCAGCAGCTGGACCGACCGAACTGAAGCTTTCTTT
- | few | 13 | TRBJ1-1 | TRBV6-1 | CASTEPGGGGAFF | TGTGCCAGCACCGAACCGGGGGGCGGAGGAGCTTTCTTT
TRBD2 | - | 17 | TRBJ2-3 | TRBV5-1 | CASSSGLAGGRTDTQYF | TGCGCCAGCAGCTCGGGACTAGCGGGAGGACGCACAGATACGCAGTATTTT
TRBD2 | few | 15 | TRBJ2-1 | TRBV6-4 | CASSDSIGTTNEQFF | TGTGCCAGCAGTGACTCGATAGGGACTACGAATGAGCAGTTCTTC
- | - | 13 | TRBJ2-5 | TRBV12-3/TRBV12-4 | CASSWQGKETQYF | TGTGCCAGCAGTTGGCAGGGAAAAGAGACCCAGTACTTC
TRBD2 | few | 17 | TRBJ2-1 | TRBV4-3 | CASSQDHSGTMLNEQFF | TGCGCCAGCAGCCAAGATCATTCAGGGACTATGCTCAATGAGCAGTTCTTC
TRBD2 | few | 12 | TRBJ2-3 | TRBV24-1 | CATGDYTDTQYF | TGTGCCACCGGGGACTACACAGATACGCAGTATTTT
- | - | 15 | TRBJ2-5 | TRBV7-2 | CASTPTLSGQETQYF | TGTGCCAGCACTCCAACTTTGAGCGGACAAGAGACCCAGTACTTC
TRBD1 | - | 15 | TRBJ1-5 | TRBV2 | CASSGPDRGGQPQHF | TGTGCCAGCAGTGGACCAGACAGGGGAGGTCAGCCCCAGCATTTT
TRBD2 | many | 16 | TRBJ2-3 | TRBV12-3/TRBV12-4 | CASSTPGTSGRGTQYF | TGTGCCAGCAGTACTCCCGGGACTAGCGGGAGGGGCACGCAGTATTTT
TRBD2 | - | 16 | TRBJ2-7 | TRBV20-1 | CSATSGLADRGREQYF | TGCAGTGCAACCTCGGGACTAGCGGACCGAGGTCGCGAGCAGTACTTC
TRBD2 | - | 15 | TRBJ2-2 | TRBV2 | CASRPGLGSTGELFF | TGTGCCAGCAGACCGGGACTAGGGAGCACCGGGGAGCTGTTTTTT
- | - | 12 | TRBJ2-1 | TRBV6-2/TRBV6-3 | CASSYLGDEQFF | TGTGCCAGCAGTTATCTGGGCGATGAGCAGTTCTTC
- | - | 14 | TRBJ2-7 | TRBV7-9 | CASSLGGVSYEQYF | TGTGCCAGCAGCTTGGGCGGGGTCTCCTACGAGCAGTACTTC
- | once | 11 | TRBJ2-7 | TRBV29-1 | CSVRVFGERYF | TGCAGCGTTCGGGTGTTTGGCGAGCGGTACTTC
- | few | 14 | TRBJ1-2 | TRBV21-1 | CASSMNQGSDGYTF | TGTGCCAGCAGCATGAATCAAGGCAGCGATGGCTACACCTTC
- | - | 14 | TRBJ1-5 | TRBV28 | CASSPAVPNQPQHF | TGTGCCAGCAGTCCCGCGGTTCCCAATCAGCCCCAGCATTTT
- | - | 15 | TRBJ2-3 | TRBV7-2 | CASSLGGGGGNTQYF | TGTGCCAGCAGCTTAGGTGGAGGGGGGGGAAACACGCAGTATTTT
TRBD1 | - | 15 | TRBJ1-5 | TRBV7-2 | CASSLARDRAQPQHF | TGTGCCAGCAGCTTAGCGAGGGACAGGGCTCAGCCCCAGCATTTT
TRBD1 | - | 15 | TRBJ1-2 | TRBV5-4 | CASSLVPGGDYGYTF | TGTGCCAGCAGCTTGGTTCCAGGGGGCGACTATGGCTACACCTTC
- | - | 15 | TRBJ2-1 | TRBV7-8 | CASSRRLGGNNEQFF | TGTGCCAGCAGCCGGAGACTAGGGGGGAACAATGAGCAGTTCTTC
- | - | 13 | TRBJ2-3 | TRBV29-1 | CSVAPSGGDTQYF | TGCAGCGTTGCCCCCTCTGGGGGAGATACGCAGTATTTT
TRBD1 | - | 18 | TRBJ2-7 | TRBV28 | CASSLTSPGTGVSYEQYF | TGTGCCAGCAGTTTAACTAGTCCCGGGACAGGGGTTTCCTACGAGCAGTACTTC
TRBD1 | - | 16 | TRBJ2-1 | TRBV28 | CASSLYGQGTYNEQFF | TGTGCCAGCAGTTTATACGGACAGGGGACCTACAATGAGCAGTTCTTC
- | many | 12 | TRBJ2-3 | TRBV5-1 | CASSLEPDTQYF | TGCGCCAGCAGCTTGGAGCCAGATACGCAGTATTTT
- | - | 16 | TRBJ1-1 | TRBV18 | CASSPPSNRMYTEAFF | TGTGCCAGCTCACCACCGAGCAACAGAATGTACACTGAAGCTTTCTTT
- | - | 14 | TRBJ2-1 | TRBV20-1 | CSAIDSVTYNEQFF | TGCAGTGCGATTGACAGTGTTACCTACAATGAGCAGTTCTTC
TRBD2 | few | 14 | TRBJ2-7 | TRBV29-1 | CSVGRGTSAYEQYF | TGCAGCGTTGGTCGCGGGACTAGTGCCTACGAGCAGTACTTC
- | - | 13 | TRBJ2-7 | TRBV20-1 | CSARAGTGGEQYF | TGCAGTGCTAGAGCCGGGACCGGCGGCGAGCAGTACTTC
- | - | 15 | TRBJ2-2 | TRBV5-1 | CASSPNRVYTGELFF | TGCGCCAGCAGCCCGAACAGGGTGTACACCGGGGAGCTGTTTTTT
- | many | 13 | TRBJ2-2 | TRBV9 | CASSVEASGELFF | TGTGCCAGCAGCGTAGAAGCGTCCGGGGAGCTGTTTTTT
TRBD2 | - | 15 | TRBJ2-7 | TRBV6-1 | CASSELAGVSYEQYF | TGTGCCAGCAGTGAGCTAGCGGGAGTCTCCTACGAGCAGTACTTC
- | - | 12 | TRBJ1-1 | TRBV3-1 | CASSVQYTEAFF | TGTGCCAGCAGCGTCCAGTACACTGAAGCTTTCTTT
TRBD1 | - | 14 | TRBJ2-7 | TRBV2 | CASKSSDRVYEQYF | TGTGCCAGCAAATCCTCAGACAGGGTATACGAGCAGTACTTC
- | - | 13 | TRBJ2-7 | TRBV29-1 | CSARTVLKYEQYF | TGCAGCGCCCGGACAGTTTTGAAATACGAGCAGTACTTC
- | - | 15 | TRBJ1-2 | TRBV7-8 | CASSLEADITGGYTF | TGTGCCAGCAGCTTAGAGGCAGACATAACTGGGGGCTACACCTTC
TRBD2 | - | 14 | TRBJ2-1 | TRBV5-1 | CASTGTSVYNEQFF | TGCGCCAGCACCGGGACTAGCGTTTACAATGAGCAGTTCTTC
- | - | 13 | TRBJ2-4 | TRBV4-3 | CASSPSGDNIQYF | TGCGCCAGCAGCCCTTCAGGGGACAACATTCAGTACTTC
- | - | 13 | TRBJ2-7 | TRBV9 | CAGSGPNRDEQYF | TGTGCCGGCAGCGGGCCGAACAGGGACGAGCAGTACTTC
TRBD2 | - | 14 | TRBJ2-1 | TRBV7-3 | CASSELAGVNEQFF | TGTGCCAGCAGCGAGCTAGCGGGGGTAAATGAGCAGTTCTTC
- | - | 13 | TRBJ2-3 | TRBV5-1 | CASSVDRWNTQYF | TGCGCCAGCAGCGTAGACAGGTGGAATACGCAGTATTTT
- | once | 13 | TRBJ2-1 | TRBV7-9 | CASSLISPETQFF | TGTGCCAGCAGCTTAATTTCCCCAGAGACCCAGTTCTTC
- | - | 14 | TRBJ2-3 | TRBV7-2 | CASSLGPEFTFRYF | TGTGCCAGCAGCTTAGGTCCCGAGTTTACCTTTAGGTATTTT
TRBD2 | once | 17 | TRBJ2-3 | TRBV28 | CASSLEGASGSPYTQYF | TGTGCCAGCAGTTTAGAGGGAGCTAGCGGGAGTCCATATACGCAGTATTTT
- | few | 12 | TRBJ2-1 | TRBV9 | CASSVKWDEQFF | TGTGCCAGCAGCGTAAAGTGGGATGAGCAGTTCTTC
- | - | 17 | TRBJ2-4 | TRBV12-3/TRBV12-4 | CASSPPQGRPNKNIQYF | TGTGCCAGCAGTCCTCCCCAGGGGAGGCCCAACAAAAACATTCAGTACTTC
TRBD2 | - | 14 | TRBJ2-5 | TRBV7-2 | CASSPQAGVAEQYF | TGTGCCAGCAGCCCACAGGCGGGAGTCGCGGAGCAGTACTTC
TRBD1 | - | 12 | TRBJ1-2 | TRBV20-1 | CSATETGYGYTF | TGCAGTGCTACGGAGACAGGGTATGGCTACACCTTC
TRBD2 | few | 14 | TRBJ2-7 | TRBV4-3 | CASSQVRSGGEQYF | TGCGCCAGCAGCCAAGTGAGGTCGGGAGGCGAGCAGTACTTC
TRBD1 | - | 15 | TRBJ2-1 | TRBV29-1 | CSVRSGTGGWDEQFF | TGCAGCGTTCGATCCGGGACAGGGGGCTGGGATGAGCAGTTCTTC
TRBD2 | few | 15 | TRBJ2-3 | TRBV6-5 | CASKGQREGPDTQYF | TGTGCCAGCAAAGGTCAGCGGGAGGGCCCGGATACGCAGTATTTT
TRBD1 | few | 14 | TRBJ2-3 | TRBV7-9 | CASRRSGGQDTQYF | TGTGCCAGCAGACGGTCAGGGGGCCAAGATACGCAGTATTTT
- | - | 12 | TRBJ1-1 | TRBV25-1 | CASNLLTGRAFF | TGTGCCAGCAACCTTTTGACCGGGCGAGCTTTCTTT